The present T cell receptor (beta chain) was sequenced within a study of OX40 agonist ivuxolimab in advanced cancers. Individuals having autoimmune disease history or systemic immunosuppression were not enrolled. CDR1 is SGHDN, CDR2 FVKESK, per germline. V dropped 0 bases and J dropped 7 bases, with 10 bases sitting between them. The CDR3 runs to 14 residues. This clone has just one count. The assay was immunoSEQ multiplex PCR, and TCRdb's table has in-frame clones only and misses some. The data contain around 26,000 clones, approximately 79% of them singletons. The source was CD4+ or CD8+ T cells sorted from blood, collected in a trial of the OX40 agonist ivuxolimab. The source is an adult with an advanced solid tumor such as melanoma, head and neck, liver or kidney cancer. This chain joins TRBV14 and TRBJ2-1; maybe TRBD2 (5 bases). CDR3 sequence (DNA): TGTGCCAGCAGCCAAGAAGGGAGCGCAAATGAGCAGTTCTTC. As protein: CASSQEGSANEQFF. The full variable domain, its missing parts supplied by reference TRBV14 and TRBJ2-1, is EAGVTQFPSHSVIEKGQTVTLRCDPISGHDNLYWYRRVMGKEIKFLLHFVKESKQDESGMPNNRFLAERTGGTYSTLKVQPAELEDSGVYFCASSQEGSANEQFFGPGTRLTVL.